A single sample is the source of the 30 T cell receptor beta chains below, sequenced in a study of cytomegalovirus exposure and HLA in healthy donors. Researchers ran the PCR with 60 Vbeta and 13 Jbeta primers. Clones were sequenced by immunoSEQ multiplex PCR, and TCRdb holds only the in-frame ones, with some missing. The table includes 130,000 to 150,000 clones, 75% to 80% detected once. The sample consisted of PBMCs. The receptors here all came from a middle-aged man in good health and CMV-seropositive.

The chain uses TRBV5-4 and TRBJ2-2; 9 nucleotides agree with TRBD2. From germline, CDR1 is SGHNT and CDR2 YYREEE (reference sequence). V was pared by 4 bases and J by 6 bases, with 7 bases of the junction left unmatched. This CDR3 comprises 15 residues. DNA for the CDR3: TGTGCCAGCAGCCAGTCGGGCGGGAGGGCCGGGGAGCTGTTTTTT. Translating it yields CASSQSGGRAGELFF. Supplemented by reference TRBV5-4 and TRBJ2-2, the full variable domain reads ETGVTQSPTHLIKTRGQQVTLRCSSQSGHNTVSWYQQALGQGPQFIFQYYREEENGRGNFPPRFSGLQFPNYSSELNVNALELDDSALYLCASSQSGGRAGELFFGEGSRLTVL.

The chain uses TRBV5-4 and TRBJ2-1; TRBD2 matches 11 bases. CDR1 is SGHNT and CDR2 is YYREEE in the germline V gene (reference sequence). The J segment lost 6 bases and the V segment lost 0 bases, leaving 2 bases of the junction unmatched. The CDR3 totals 15 residues. This CDR3 is CASSLGSGRANEQFF. The CDR3, as DNA: TGTGCCAGCAGCTTGGGTAGCGGGAGGGCCAATGAGCAGTTCTTC.

The V and J genes are TRBV27 and TRBJ1-1; TRBD1 is a possible D gene (5 bases). In germline, CDR1 is MNHEY, CDR2 SMNVEV (reference sequence). The CDR3 is made up of 14 amino acids. Trimming left V 0 bases short and J 1 base short, with 6 bases between. The CDR3 bases are TGTGCCAGCAGTTTATCCCAGGGGAACACTGAAGCTTTCTTT. Amino acids: CASSLSQGNTEAFF.

The chain links TRBV18 to TRBJ2-7; no clear D. Germline assignment: CDR1 KGHSH and CDR2 LQKENI. CDR3 length equals 15 residues. V gave up 2 bases and J gave up 2 bases, with 13 bases separating them. For the CDR3, the DNA is TGTGCCAGCTCACCAAGTTACGGTCGAACCTACGAGCAGTACTTC. It codes for CASSPSYGRTYEQYF.

The chain couples TRBV18 to TRBJ1-1; D uncertain. V lost 0 bases to trimming and J lost 6 bases, with 14 bases between them. The germline gives CDR1 KGHSH, CDR2 LQKENI. This CDR3 contains 15 residues. The CDR3 bases are TGTGCCAGCTCACCACCGGTATCGAGGGTCCCTGAAGCTTTCTTT. This codes for CASSPPVSRVPEAFF.

The table lists this clone with a count of one. The chain recombines TRBV6-5 with TRBJ2-7; D may be TRBD1 (5 bases). Trimming removed 5 bases at V and 6 bases at J, with 17 bases between. The CDR3 extends over 14 amino acids. Per germline, CDR1 MNHEY and CDR2 SVGAGI. The CDR3: CASSPPRTGGEQYF. The CDR3 DNA reads as TGTGCCAGCAGTCCCCCCCGTACAGGTGGCGAGCAGTACTTC.

This chain joins TRBV6-1 and TRBJ1-4; the D gene is possibly TRBD1 (5 bases). Per the germline V gene, CDR1 is MNHNS and CDR2 is SASEGT. Trimming stripped 3 bases from V and 8 bases from J, with 10 bases between. The CDR3 has 13 amino acids. CDR3 loop: CASSERDGEKLFF. The CDR3 coding sequence is TGTGCCAGCAGTGAGCGGGACGGCGAAAAACTGTTTTTT.

The V gene is TRBV18, the J gene TRBJ2-6; D remains unclear. Germline-derived CDR1 and CDR2 are KGHSH and LQKENI. V was shortened by 6 bases and J by 0 bases, with 12 bases between the two germline ends. This CDR3 has 16 amino acids. CDR3 loop: CASSPTTGSGANVLTF. The CDR3 DNA is TGTGCCAGCTCCCCTACGACTGGCTCTGGGGCCAACGTCCTGACTTTC. The variable domain in full, completed from reference TRBV18 and TRBJ2-6, reads NAGVMQNPRHLVRRRGQEARLRCSPMKGHSHVYWYRQLPEEGLKFMVYLQKENIIDESGMPKERFSAEFPKEGPSILRIQQVVRGDSAAYFCASSPTTGSGANVLTFGAGSRLTVL.

V and J are TRBV30 and TRBJ2-2; 8 nucleotides match TRBD2. Per germline, CDR1 GTSNPN and CDR2 SVGIG (reference sequence). This CDR3 is 16 amino acids long. J was trimmed by 3 bases and V by 3 bases; bases with no gene match: 9. The CDR3 bases are TGTGCCTGGAGAGATCTAGCGGGTCAATACACCGGGGAGCTGTTTTTT. As protein: CAWRDLAGQYTGELFF. The full variable domain, its missing parts supplied by reference TRBV30 and TRBJ2-2, is SQTIHQWPATLVQPVGSPLSLECTVEGTSNPNLYWYRQAAGRGLQLLFYSVGIGQISSEVPQNLSASRPQDRQFILSSKKLLLSDSGFYLCAWRDLAGQYTGELFFGEGSRLTVL.

The CDR3 region is CASSRGGSEITGELFF. CDR3 bases: TGTGCCAGCAGCCGGGGGGGTAGCGAGATCACCGGGGAGCTGTTTTTT. The rearrangement joins TRBV7-6 to TRBJ2-2; the match to TRBD2 covers 8 bases. The CDR3 spans 16 residues. Trimming at V came to 5 bases and at J to 4 bases, leaving 9 bases not matched to a gene. CDR1 is SGHVS, CDR2 FNYEAQ, per germline.

This clone was observed a few times. The rearrangement links TRBV7-8 to TRBJ1-1; TRBD1 might be the D (5 bases). Germline V gene data show CDR1 as SGHVS and CDR2 as FQNEAQ. The CDR3 length is 14 residues. Trimming removed 0 bases at V and 6 bases at J, with 11 bases between. CDR3 amino acids: CASSLAEGSAEAFF. In nucleotides, the CDR3 is TGTGCCAGCAGCTTAGCGGAGGGGAGCGCTGAAGCTTTCTTT.

The chain couples TRBV6-5 to TRBJ2-1; 8 bases fit TRBD2. CDR3 length: 14 residues. J lost 5 bases, V lost 7 bases, and 7 bases had no gene match. Germline CDR1 MNHEY, CDR2 SVGAGI. The CDR3 DNA reads as TGTGCCAGCAACCCCGGGAGGGCCCACAATGAGCAGTTCTTC. It codes for CASNPGRAHNEQFF.

The chain combines TRBV5-1 with TRBJ2-5; 7 bases fit TRBD2. V lost 4 bases to trimming and J lost 2 bases; unmatched junction nucleotides: 8. CDR1 and CDR2 from the germline V gene are SGHRS and YFSETQ. The CDR3 spans 15 residues. This CDR3 is CASSISGTPQETQYF. The CDR3, as DNA: TGCGCCAGCAGCATCAGCGGGACCCCTCAAGAGACCCAGTACTTC.

This clone was picked up one time. This sequence joins TRBV7-9 and TRBJ2-7, with D possibly matching TRBD1 (5 bases). Per the germline V gene, CDR1 is SEHNR and CDR2 is FQNEAQ (reference sequence). Between the trimmed V and J ends, which lost 5 bases and 3 bases, there was a span of 11 bases. The CDR3 is 13 amino acids. CDR3: CASSPGQLYEQYF. As DNA, the CDR3 is TGTGCCAGCAGCCCTGGACAACTCTACGAGCAGTACTTC. The variable domain in full, completed from reference TRBV7-9 and TRBJ2-7, reads DTGVSQNPRHKITKRGQNVTFRCDPISEHNRLYWYRQTLGQGPEFLTYFQNEAQLEKSRLLSDRFSAERPKGSFSTLEIQRTEQGDSAMYLCASSPGQLYEQYFGPGTRLTVT.

This chain links TRBV5-1 with TRBJ2-7, with 10 bases lining up with TRBD2. V trimming: 7 bases; J trimming: 4 bases; junction bases outside the gene matches: 11. CDR1 is SGHRS, CDR2 YFSETQ, per germline. The CDR3 has 15 residues. CDR3 in DNA: TGCGCCAGCGGCGCGGGGGCTAGCGGGAGTTACGAGCAGTACTTC. This translates into CASGAGASGSYEQYF.

This clone was recorded once. This rearrangement joins TRBV7-3 to TRBJ1-1, with D tentatively TRBD1 (6 bases). Germline values: CDR1 SGHTA, CDR2 FQGTGA. Between the trimmed V and J ends, which lost 2 bases and 7 bases, there was a span of 11 bases. The CDR3 runs 13 residues. CDR3 protein: CASSLQGNGEAFF. The CDR3 DNA follows: TGTGCCAGCAGCTTACAGGGGAATGGTGAAGCTTTCTTT.

The rearrangement links TRBV9 to TRBJ2-5; maybe TRBD1 (6 bases). V was trimmed by 4 bases and J by 1 base, leaving 14 bases between them. The germline V gene has CDR1 SGDLS and CDR2 YYNGEE. The CDR3 has 15 residues. In nucleotides, the CDR3 is TGTGCCAGCAGCACCAACACAGGGAGCCAAGAGACCCAGTACTTC. Residues: CASSTNTGSQETQYF.

In this sample, this clone turned up once. The chain employs TRBV6-6 and TRBJ2-1; 7 bases are a match to TRBD2. The ends lost 5 bases at V and 5 bases at J; junction bases unmatched: 6. Germline loops: CDR1 MNHNY, CDR2 SVGAGI (reference sequence). The CDR3 has 14 residues. The CDR3 DNA follows: TGTGCCAGCAGTCGCGGGGGACCGCACAATGAGCAGTTCTTC. Translation: CASSRGGPHNEQFF.

The chain has TRBV18 and TRBJ2-5; D gene unclear. The CDR3 consists of 15 residues. The germline V gene encodes CDR1 KGHSH and CDR2 LQKENI. Trimming removed 5 bases from V and 2 bases from J, with 15 bases in between. The chain's CDR3 is CASSSTLSAQETQYF. The CDR3 nucleotides are TGTGCCAGCTCATCGACACTGTCGGCACAAGAGACCCAGTACTTC.

The chain carries TRBV19 and TRBJ1-3; 9 positions match TRBD1. After removal of 6 bases from V and 1 base from J, the junction contained 4 bases not matched to a gene. The CDR3 totals 15 residues. Germline CDR1 reads LNHDA; CDR2 reads SQIVND (reference sequence). This chain's CDR3 is CASRDRGGSGNTIYF. CDR3 bases: TGTGCCAGTAGGGACAGGGGAGGTTCTGGAAACACCATATATTTT.

The J gene is TRBJ1-5, the V gene TRBV27, with D uncertain. Per germline, CDR1 MNHEY and CDR2 SMNVEV (reference sequence). The germline V and J ends were trimmed by 2 bases and 4 bases, with 9 bases remaining between them. The CDR3 is made up of 14 amino acids. The CDR3 nucleotides read TGTGCCAGCAGTTTACGCCCGGGGAATCAGCCCCAGCATTTT. It codes for CASSLRPGNQPQHF.

This clone was picked up a small number of times. V is TRBV27 and J is TRBJ2-5; maybe TRBD2 (6 bases). Germline loops: CDR1 MNHEY, CDR2 SMNVEV (reference sequence). V lost 5 bases and J lost 7, with 26 bases in between. CDR3 size: 17 residues. This chain's CDR3 is CASSLEFPGRGSGTQYF. In nucleotides, the CDR3 is TGTGCCAGCAGTCTAGAATTCCCGGGACGGGGGTCGGGGACCCAGTACTTC.

The V gene is TRBV28, the J gene TRBJ2-5, with TRBD1 identical over 8 bases. The CDR3 covers 15 residues. The germline gives CDR1 MDHEN, CDR2 SYDVKM. Trimming cost V 6 bases and J 2 bases; bases outside gene matches: 8. CDR3: CASSLGTGNQETQYF. DNA for the CDR3: TGTGCCAGCAGCCTCGGGACAGGTAATCAAGAGACCCAGTACTTC.

CDR3 protein: CASSFQAGTQETQYF. CDR3 nucleotide sequence: TGTGCCAGCAGCTTCCAAGCGGGGACCCAGGAGACCCAGTACTTC. The J gene is TRBJ2-5, the V gene TRBV7-3; 7 nucleotides line up with TRBD2. Germline values: CDR1 SGHTA, CDR2 FQGTGA. Trimming cost V 3 bases and J 5 bases; bases outside gene matches: 9. This CDR3 region has 15 residues. Looking up the rest from reference TRBV7-3 and TRBJ2-5 gives the full variable domain: GAGVSQTPSNKVTEKGKYVELRCDPISGHTALYWYRQSLGQGPEFLIYFQGTGAADDSGLPNDRFFAVRPEGSVSTLKIQRTERGDSAVYLCASSFQAGTQETQYFGPGTRLLVL.

With regard to this clone: One junction end does not reproduce the germline sequence, and a read error may be involved. The rearrangement links TRBV4-1 to TRBJ1-3; D is unclear. The V gene's germline CDR1 is MGHRA and CDR2 YSYEKL. This CDR3 spans 15 amino acids. CDR3 protein: CASSQNLLVENAIYF. CDR3 nucleotides: TGCGCCAGCAGCCAAAACCTTTTGGTAGAAAACGCCATATATTTT.

The chain recombines TRBV18 with TRBJ1-1, with D perhaps TRBD1 (5 bases). V dropped 0 bases and J dropped 7 bases, with 12 bases sitting between them. The CDR3 contains 14 residues. Germline values: CDR1 KGHSH, CDR2 LQKENI. The CDR3 DNA sequence: TGTGCCAGCTCACCACCGGGCAGGGTGAGTGAAGCTTTCTTT. This gives the protein CASSPPGRVSEAFF.

This chain connects TRBV27 to TRBJ2-7, with a possible D match to TRBD1 (5 bases). V was pared by 5 bases and J by 4 bases, with 15 bases between. The germline V gene has CDR1 MNHEY and CDR2 SMNVEV (reference sequence). This CDR3 is 14 amino acids long. The CDR3 DNA follows: TGTGCCAGCAGTCGACAGAGCCTCTTTTACGAGCAGTACTTC. This encodes CASSRQSLFYEQYF.

This chain joins TRBV6-1 and TRBJ2-7; 7 nucleotides line up with TRBD2. V gave up 4 bases and J gave up 0 bases; unmatched junction bases: 9. Germline CDR1 is MNHNS and CDR2 is SASEGT. CDR3 size: 16 residues. This chain's CDR3 is CASSGVRTSSSYEQYF. DNA for the CDR3: TGTGCCAGCAGTGGGGTCAGGACTAGTAGCTCCTACGAGCAGTACTTC.

J is TRBJ1-2 and V is TRBV7-9; 7 positions match TRBD1. Unmatched junction bases numbered 14, after V lost 2 bases and J lost 8 bases. Germline V lookup: CDR1 SEHNR, CDR2 FQNEAQ (reference sequence). The CDR3 is made up of 16 amino acids. The CDR3 DNA is TGTGCCAGCAGCTTAACCAATCAGGGGGGCGCCGAGGGCTACACCTTC. Protein sequence: CASSLTNQGGAEGYTF.

This clone is a singleton in its sample. This chain connects TRBV6-1 to TRBJ2-5, with TRBD1 matching over 7 bases. The closer fit of TRBJ2-7 to the DNA end suggests the J call may be wrong. The CDR3 has 13 residues. Germline assignment: CDR1 MNHNS and CDR2 SASEGT. CDR3 in amino acids: CASRYDRVYEQYF. The CDR3 DNA reads as TGTGCCAGCAGGTACGACAGGGTCTACGAGCAGTACTTC.